This TCR beta chain was profiled in a study of blood T cell repertoires in COVID-19. Study information: Researchers got acute and convalescent COVID-19 samples from the United States, Italy and Spain. Sources were T cells, B-cell-depleted T cells, or PBMCs; the material itself was cDNA or gDNA.

Only in-frame clones appear in the TCRdb table, and some are missing; sequencing was by immunoSEQ multiplex PCR. Of approximately 200,000 clones listed, around 80% are singletons. The CDR3 has 10 residues. Germline values: CDR1 MNHEY, CDR2 SVGAGI. The germline V and J ends were trimmed by 4 bases and 12 bases, with 9 bases remaining between them. The specimen was peripheral blood. The sequence was collected from a woman aged 60 to 75 who had recovered from COVID-19. The V gene is TRBV6-5, the J gene TRBJ1-1; no reliable D call. The CDR3 loop is CASSLGRSFF. CDR3 nucleotides: TGTGCCAGCAGTTTGGGGAGGTCTTTCTTT.